This entry concerns a single T cell receptor (beta chain). The sample originates from a study of CD8 T cells in Susac syndrome. The V gene end was trimmed by 4 bases and the J gene end by 9 bases; junction bases not matched to a gene: 4. Per germline, CDR1 SGHVS and CDR2 FQNEAQ. The CDR3 length is 14 residues. Reverse transcription of about 0.5 to 1 ug RNA was carried out with random hexamers. Amplification of TCR beta CDR3 by immunoSEQ multiplex PCR spanned 54 Vbeta and 13 Jbeta. TCRdb reprocessed the immunoSEQ multiplex PCR reads with MiXCR, giving one entry per CDR3 protein. Here the sample spans 84,000 or so distinct CDR3 sequences, about 93% being singletons. TEMRA cells were FACS-enriched, and CD8+ and CD4+ T cells were isolated negatively.

The receptor's source is a human donor with Susac syndrome. Material for sequencing was CD8+ T cells from PBMCs. V and J are TRBV7-8 and TRBJ1-6, with 9 bases aligning to TRBD1. CDR3 amino acids: CASSSQGASSPLHF. The DNA of the CDR3 is TGTGCCAGCAGCTCACAGGGGGCGAGTTCACCCCTCCACTTT.